Detailed here is one T cell receptor (beta chain). Antigen: not known. This sample is part of a study of T cell repertoires in cytomegalovirus infection. Looking at the study overall: Peptides in the study included HLA-C-restricted and HLA-B-restricted CMV epitopes. CMV infection together with matching HLA type was indicated by public TCR beta signatures.

TCRdb re-derived calls from the reads in MiXCR, one entry per CDR3 protein. The sample comprises approximately 730,000 distinct CDR3 sequences, 29% of which are singletons, and roughly 13% rests with the top ten. Overall study results and limits: Dominating the ex vivo response were HLA-C-restricted CMV-specific TCR beta clonotypes. Individuals carrying CMV plus the relevant HLA were identified by cumulative frequency of public TCR beta families.

CDR3 length equals 16 residues. Germline V CDR1 and CDR2: MNHEY, SVGEGT. Trimming stripped 0 bases from V and 0 bases from J, with 11 bases between. Specimen: cultured CD8+ T cells from PBMCs, collected from culture after CMV antigen stimulation. The chain joins TRBV6-2 or TRBV6-3 to TRBJ1-2; D remains unclear. The TCR originated in a human donor in good health (CMV status not recorded). Some clones in this sample may be carry-over from other donors' samples. The CDR3 sequence: CASSYSGRRANYGYTF. In DNA, the CDR3 is TGTGCCAGCAGTTACTCAGGGCGGCGCGCTAACTATGGCTACACCTTC.